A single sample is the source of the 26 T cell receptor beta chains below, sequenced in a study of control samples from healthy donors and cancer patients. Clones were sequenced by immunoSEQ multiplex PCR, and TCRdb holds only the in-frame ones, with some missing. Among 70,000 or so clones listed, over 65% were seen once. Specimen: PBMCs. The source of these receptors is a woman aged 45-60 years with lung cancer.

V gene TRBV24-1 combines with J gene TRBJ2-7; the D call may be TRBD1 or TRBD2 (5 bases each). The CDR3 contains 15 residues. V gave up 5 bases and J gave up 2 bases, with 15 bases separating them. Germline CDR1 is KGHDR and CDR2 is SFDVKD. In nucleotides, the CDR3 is TGTGCCACCAGTGCTTACCGGGACGGCACCTACGAGCAGTACTTC. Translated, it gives CATSAYRDGTYEQYF.

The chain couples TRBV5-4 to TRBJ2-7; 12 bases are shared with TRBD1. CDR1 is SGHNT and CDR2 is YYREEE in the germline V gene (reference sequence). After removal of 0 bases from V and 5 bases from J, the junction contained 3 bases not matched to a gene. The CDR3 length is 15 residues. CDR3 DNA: TGTGCCAGCAGCTTGGATGGGACAGGGGGCCACGAGCAGTACTTC. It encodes CASSLDGTGGHEQYF. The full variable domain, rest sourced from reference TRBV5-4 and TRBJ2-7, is ETGVTQSPTHLIKTRGQQVTLRCSSQSGHNTVSWYQQALGQGPQFIFQYYREEENGRGNFPPRFSGLQFPNYSSELNVNALELDDSALYLCASSLDGTGGHEQYFGPGTRLTVT.

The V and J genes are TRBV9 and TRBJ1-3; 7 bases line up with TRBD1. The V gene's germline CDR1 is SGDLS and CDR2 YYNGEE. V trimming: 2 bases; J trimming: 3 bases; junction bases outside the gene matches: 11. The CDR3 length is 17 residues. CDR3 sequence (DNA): TGTGCCAGCAGCGTCCAAGACAGGGTACAACTTGGAAACACCATATATTTT. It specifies CASSVQDRVQLGNTIYF.

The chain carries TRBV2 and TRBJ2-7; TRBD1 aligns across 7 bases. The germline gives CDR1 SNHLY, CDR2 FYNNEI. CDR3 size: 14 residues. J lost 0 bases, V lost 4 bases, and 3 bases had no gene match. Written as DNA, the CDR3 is TGTGCCAGCAGTGCCGGGACAGTCTCCTACGAGCAGTACTTC. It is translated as CASSAGTVSYEQYF.

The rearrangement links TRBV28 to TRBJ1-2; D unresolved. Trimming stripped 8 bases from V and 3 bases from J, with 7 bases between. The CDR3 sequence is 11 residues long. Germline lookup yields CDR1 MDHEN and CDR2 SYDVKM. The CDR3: CASAFHYGYTF. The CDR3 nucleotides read TGTGCCAGCGCCTTCCACTATGGCTACACCTTC.

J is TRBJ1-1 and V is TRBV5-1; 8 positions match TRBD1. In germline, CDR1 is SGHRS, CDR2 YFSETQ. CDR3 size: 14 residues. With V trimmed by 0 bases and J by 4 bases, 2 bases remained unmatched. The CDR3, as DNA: TGCGCCAGCAGCTTGGCAGGGGGCGTCACTGAAGCTTTCTTT. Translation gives CASSLAGGVTEAFF.

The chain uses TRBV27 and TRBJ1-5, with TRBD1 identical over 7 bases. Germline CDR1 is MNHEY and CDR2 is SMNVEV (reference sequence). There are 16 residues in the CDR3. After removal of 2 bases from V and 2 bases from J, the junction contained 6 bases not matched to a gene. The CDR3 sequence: CASSLTGTVRNQPQHF. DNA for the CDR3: TGTGCCAGCAGTTTAACCGGGACAGTTCGCAATCAGCCCCAGCATTTT.

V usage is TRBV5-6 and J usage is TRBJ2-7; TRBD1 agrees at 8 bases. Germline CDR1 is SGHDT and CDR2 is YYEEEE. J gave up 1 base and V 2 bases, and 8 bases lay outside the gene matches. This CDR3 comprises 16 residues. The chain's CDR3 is CASSFLDREISYEQYF. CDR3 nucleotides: TGTGCCAGCAGCTTTCTGGACAGGGAAATTTCCTACGAGCAGTACTTC.

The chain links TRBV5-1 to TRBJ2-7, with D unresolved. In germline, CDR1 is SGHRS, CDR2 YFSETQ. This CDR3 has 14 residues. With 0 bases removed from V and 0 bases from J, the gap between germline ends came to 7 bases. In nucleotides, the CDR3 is TGCGCCAGCAGCTTGGCCCCAGACTCCTACGAGCAGTACTTC. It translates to CASSLAPDSYEQYF.

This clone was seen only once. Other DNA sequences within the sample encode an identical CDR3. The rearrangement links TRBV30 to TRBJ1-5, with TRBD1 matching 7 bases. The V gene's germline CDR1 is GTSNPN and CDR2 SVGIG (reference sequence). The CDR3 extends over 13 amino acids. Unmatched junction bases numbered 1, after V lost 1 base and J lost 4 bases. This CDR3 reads CAWSGQGNQPQHF. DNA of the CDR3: TGTGCCTGGAGTGGACAGGGTAATCAGCCCCAGCATTTT.

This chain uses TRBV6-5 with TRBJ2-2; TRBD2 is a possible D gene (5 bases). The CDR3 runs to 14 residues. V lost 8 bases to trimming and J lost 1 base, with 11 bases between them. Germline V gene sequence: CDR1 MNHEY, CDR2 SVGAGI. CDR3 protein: CASDLALNTGELFF. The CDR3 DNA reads TGTGCCAGCGACCTAGCCCTGAACACCGGGGAGCTGTTTTTT.

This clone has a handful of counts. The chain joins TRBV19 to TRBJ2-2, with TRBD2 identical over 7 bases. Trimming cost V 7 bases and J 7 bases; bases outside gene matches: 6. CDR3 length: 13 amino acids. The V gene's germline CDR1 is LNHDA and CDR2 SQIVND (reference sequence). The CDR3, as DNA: TGTGCCAGTAAGCTGGCGGGAGTCGGGGAGCTGTTTTTT. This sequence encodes CASKLAGVGELFF.

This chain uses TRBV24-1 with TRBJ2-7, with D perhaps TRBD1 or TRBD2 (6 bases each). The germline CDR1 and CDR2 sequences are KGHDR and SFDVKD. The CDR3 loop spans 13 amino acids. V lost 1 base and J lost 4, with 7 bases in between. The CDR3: CATSDLGGYEQYF. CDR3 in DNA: TGTGCCACCAGTGATTTAGGGGGGTACGAGCAGTACTTC.

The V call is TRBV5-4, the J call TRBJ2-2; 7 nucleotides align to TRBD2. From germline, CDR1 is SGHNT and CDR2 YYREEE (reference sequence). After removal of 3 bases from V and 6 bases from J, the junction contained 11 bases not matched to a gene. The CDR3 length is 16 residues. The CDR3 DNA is TGTGCCAGCAGCTGGGAGGGCGGGGGAAGGGCCGGGGAGCTGTTTTTT. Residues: CASSWEGGGRAGELFF.

The CDR3 sequence is CASSPGQFYEQYF. CDR3 bases: TGTGCCAGCAGCCCGGGACAGTTCTACGAGCAGTACTTC. J is TRBJ2-7 and V is TRBV12-3 or TRBV12-4, with 7 nucleotides matching TRBD1. After removal of 6 bases from V and 3 bases from J, the junction contained 5 bases not matched to a gene. The CDR3 contains 13 residues.

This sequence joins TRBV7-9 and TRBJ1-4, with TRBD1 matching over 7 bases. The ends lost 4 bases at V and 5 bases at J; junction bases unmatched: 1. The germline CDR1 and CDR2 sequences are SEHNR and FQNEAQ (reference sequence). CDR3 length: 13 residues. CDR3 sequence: CASSSQGNEKLFF. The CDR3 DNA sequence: TGTGCCAGCAGCTCACAGGGGAATGAAAAACTGTTTTTT.

CDR3 amino acids: CASSLALQGYGYTF. The DNA for the CDR3 is TGTGCCAGCAGCTTAGCCCTTCAGGGGTATGGCTACACCTTC. The V call is TRBV7-9, the J call TRBJ1-2; a weak D match, TRBD1 (6 bases). Trimming left V 0 bases short and J 5 bases short, with 10 bases between. From germline, CDR1 is SEHNR and CDR2 FQNEAQ (reference sequence). CDR3 length: 14 amino acids.

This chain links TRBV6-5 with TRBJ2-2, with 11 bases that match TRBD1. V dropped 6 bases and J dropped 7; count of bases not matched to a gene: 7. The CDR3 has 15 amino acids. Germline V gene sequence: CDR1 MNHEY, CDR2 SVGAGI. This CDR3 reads CASSPGTGGIGELFF. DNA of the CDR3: TGTGCCAGCAGCCCCGGGACAGGGGGGATCGGGGAGCTGTTTTTT.

The CDR3 region has the DNA TGTGCCAGCAGCTTGGCTGATCAGCCCCAGCATTTT. It codes for CASSLADQPQHF. This sequence joins TRBV5-5 and TRBJ1-5; D not certain. This CDR3 has 12 amino acids. V lost 0 bases and J 5 bases, leaving 3 bases between the germline ends. Germline assignment: CDR1 SGHKS and CDR2 YYEKEE (reference sequence).

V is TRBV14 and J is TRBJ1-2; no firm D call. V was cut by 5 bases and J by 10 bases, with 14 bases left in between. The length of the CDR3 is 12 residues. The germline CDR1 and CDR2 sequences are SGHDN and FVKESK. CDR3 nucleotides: TGTGCCAGCAGCGCGCACCCGAGCCACTACACCTTC. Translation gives CASSAHPSHYTF.

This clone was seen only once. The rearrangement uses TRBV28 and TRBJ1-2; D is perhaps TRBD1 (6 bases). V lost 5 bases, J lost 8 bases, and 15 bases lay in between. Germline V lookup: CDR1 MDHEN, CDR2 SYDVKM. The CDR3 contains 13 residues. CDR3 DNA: TGTGCCAGCAGTGACACAGGGCCGAGGGGCTACACCTTC. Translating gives CASSDTGPRGYTF.

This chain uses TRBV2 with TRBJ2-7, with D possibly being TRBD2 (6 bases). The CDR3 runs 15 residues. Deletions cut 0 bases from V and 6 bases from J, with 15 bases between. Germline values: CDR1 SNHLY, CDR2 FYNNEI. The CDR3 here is CASSEAPGVGGEQYF. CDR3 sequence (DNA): TGTGCCAGCAGTGAAGCGCCCGGGGTGGGAGGCGAGCAGTACTTC.

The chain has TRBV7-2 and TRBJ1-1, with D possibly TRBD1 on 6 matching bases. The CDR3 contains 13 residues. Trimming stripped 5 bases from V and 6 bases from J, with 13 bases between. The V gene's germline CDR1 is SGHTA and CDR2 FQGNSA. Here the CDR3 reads CASSPNRVPEAFF. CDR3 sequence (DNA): TGTGCCAGCAGCCCGAACAGGGTTCCTGAAGCTTTCTTT.

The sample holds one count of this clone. The DNA for the CDR3 is TGTGCCAGCAGCTTAGATCTAGCAGATACGCAGTATTTT. Translating it yields CASSLDLADTQYF. V gene TRBV11-2 combines with J gene TRBJ2-3; D remains unclear. Trimming took 0 bases from V and 4 from J, leaving 5 bases between them. The CDR3 sequence is 13 residues long. Germline V CDR1 and CDR2: SGHAT, FQNNGV.

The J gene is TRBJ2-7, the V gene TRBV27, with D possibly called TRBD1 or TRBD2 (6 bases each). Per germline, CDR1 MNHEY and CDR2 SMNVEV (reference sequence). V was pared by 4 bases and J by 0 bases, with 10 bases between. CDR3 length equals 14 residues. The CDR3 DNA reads TGTGCCAGCAGTTCCGGGGGCTACTCCTACGAGCAGTACTTC. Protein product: CASSSGGYSYEQYF.

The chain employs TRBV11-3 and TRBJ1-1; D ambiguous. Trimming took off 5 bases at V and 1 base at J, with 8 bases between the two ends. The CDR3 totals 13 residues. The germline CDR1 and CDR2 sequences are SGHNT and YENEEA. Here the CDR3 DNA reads TGTGCCAGCAGCCCCTCGCCGAACACTGAAGCTTTCTTT. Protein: CASSPSPNTEAFF. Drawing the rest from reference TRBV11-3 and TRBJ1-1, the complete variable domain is EAGVVQSPRYKIIEKKQPVAFWCNPISGHNTLYWYLQNLGQGPELLIRYENEEAVDDSQLPKDRFSAERLKGVDSTLKIQPAELGDSAVYLCASSPSPNTEAFFGQGTRLTVV.